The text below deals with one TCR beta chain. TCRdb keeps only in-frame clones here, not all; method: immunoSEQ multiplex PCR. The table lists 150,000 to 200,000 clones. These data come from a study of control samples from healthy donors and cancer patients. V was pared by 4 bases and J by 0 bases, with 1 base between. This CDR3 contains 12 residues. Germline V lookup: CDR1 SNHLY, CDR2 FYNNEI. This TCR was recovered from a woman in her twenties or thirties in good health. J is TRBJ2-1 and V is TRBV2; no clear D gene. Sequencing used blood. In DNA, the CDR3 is TGTGCCAGCAGTGCCTCCTACAATGAGCAGTTCTTC. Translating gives CASSASYNEQFF.